Listed here are 29 T cell receptor beta chains from one sample, sequenced in a study of blood T cell repertoires in COVID-19. TCRdb keeps only in-frame clones here, not all; method: immunoSEQ multiplex PCR. In the table there are fewer than 250,000 clones, 85% to 90% of which are singletons. Sequenced: PBMCs or T cells enriched from blood (not recorded which). All receptors come from a woman between 40 and 50 years old in a cohort exposed to, infected with or recovered from COVID-19 (not recorded which).

This chain links TRBV7-2 with TRBJ1-2; D gene ambiguous. Trimming took 5 bases from V and 6 from J, leaving 13 bases between them. The CDR3 is 13 residues long. The V gene's germline CDR1 is SGHTA and CDR2 FQGNSA. The CDR3: CASSERKSNGYTF. CDR3 sequence (DNA): TGTGCCAGCAGCGAGAGAAAATCTAATGGCTACACCTTC.

The J gene is TRBJ2-1, the V gene TRBV7-8, with D possibly being TRBD1 (6 bases). V was trimmed by 2 bases and J by 4 bases, leaving 15 bases between them. CDR3 length equals 16 residues. Germline CDR1 reads SGHVS; CDR2 reads FQNEAQ. CDR3 bases: TGTGCCAGCAGCTTATTTCCAGGGGAAGATTACAATGAGCAGTTCTTC. Amino acid sequence: CASSLFPGEDYNEQFF.

This clone was counted a single time. The chain couples TRBV27 to TRBJ2-6; D is perhaps TRBD2 (6 bases). Trimming shortened V by 2 bases and J by 1 base, and 6 bases separated the two germline ends. Germline values: CDR1 MNHEY, CDR2 SMNVEV (reference sequence). There are 15 residues in the CDR3. CDR3 nucleotide sequence: TGTGCCAGCAGTTTACGGGGGTCTGGGGCCAACGTCCTGACTTTC. Protein: CASSLRGSGANVLTF.

The V call is TRBV24-1, the J call TRBJ2-1, with 9 bases aligning to TRBD1. CDR3 length: 16 residues. The germline V gene has CDR1 KGHDR and CDR2 SFDVKD. Trimming removed 1 base from V and 7 bases from J; junction bases left unmatched: 7. The chain's CDR3 is CATSDLAGQGANEQFF. The CDR3 DNA is TGTGCCACCAGTGATTTAGCGGGACAGGGAGCGAATGAGCAGTTCTTC.

The chain couples TRBV6-5 to TRBJ2-2; 8 positions agree with TRBD1. The CDR3 has 15 amino acids. Germline V gene lookup returns CDR1 MNHEY and CDR2 SVGAGI. Losses at the gene ends were 5 bases for V and 0 bases for J; bases not matched to a gene: 2. CDR3 amino acids: CASSKQGANTGELFF. The CDR3 DNA follows: TGTGCCAGCAGTAAACAGGGGGCGAACACCGGGGAGCTGTTTTTT.

This chain joins TRBV13 and TRBJ2-5; 9 bases map to TRBD2. The CDR3 spans 15 residues. CDR1 is PRHDT and CDR2 is FYEKMQ in the germline V gene (reference sequence). V gave up 9 bases and J gave up 5 bases; unmatched junction bases: 13. The CDR3 DNA reads as TGTGCCAGTAAACCCGGCGGGAGGGCCATGGAGACCCAGTACTTC. Translating gives CASKPGGRAMETQYF.

In DNA, the CDR3 is TGTGCCAGCAGTTTGAAGGGGGCAGGGGAGTATAATTCACCCCTCCACTTT. Encoded protein: CASSLKGAGEYNSPLHF. The chain employs TRBV27 and TRBJ1-6, with 7 nucleotides matching TRBD1. Germline V gene lookup returns CDR1 MNHEY and CDR2 SMNVEV (reference sequence). This CDR3 region has 17 residues. The V gene end was trimmed by 3 bases and the J gene end by 4 bases; junction bases not matched to a gene: 9.

The V and J genes are TRBV2 and TRBJ1-5, with D hard to call. Looked up from germline, CDR1 is SNHLY and CDR2 is FYNNEI. The CDR3 loop spans 9 amino acids. Trimming took 11 bases from V and 9 from J, leaving 8 bases between them. The chain's CDR3 is CAGRGPQHF. In DNA form, the CDR3 reads TGTGCCGGACGGGGGCCCCAGCATTTT.

V usage is TRBV25-1 and J usage is TRBJ2-7; the match to TRBD1 covers 9 bases. The CDR3 is 13 residues long. CDR1 is MGHDK and CDR2 is SYGVNS in the germline V gene. Unmatched junction bases numbered 4, after V lost 8 bases and J lost 2 bases. Here the CDR3 DNA reads TGTGCCAGCTCAAGACAGGGGGCCTACGAGCAGTACTTC. Translating it yields CASSRQGAYEQYF.

The chain joins TRBV5-1 to TRBJ2-5; 9 positions match TRBD2. The length of the CDR3 is 15 residues. Germline assignment: CDR1 SGHRS and CDR2 YFSETQ. Losses at the gene ends were 4 bases for V and 4 bases for J; bases not matched to a gene: 8. The CDR3 loop is CASSMELAGLETQYF. For the CDR3, the DNA is TGCGCCAGCAGCATGGAGCTAGCGGGGCTAGAGACCCAGTACTTC.

This chain uses TRBV12-3 or TRBV12-4 with TRBJ2-1; D may be TRBD2 (5 bases). This CDR3 is 11 amino acids long. Trimming left V 5 bases short and J 8 bases short, with 7 bases between. CDR3 bases: TGTGCCAGCAGTGAGGGCGATGAGCAGTTCTTC. Its protein product is CASSEGDEQFF.

The V call is TRBV28, the J call TRBJ2-7; 10 bases map to TRBD2. The ends lost 6 bases at V and 9 bases at J; junction bases unmatched: 11. This CDR3 contains 14 residues. Looked up from germline, CDR1 is MDHEN and CDR2 is SYDVKM. In DNA form, the CDR3 reads TGTGCCAGCAGAAATTGGACTAGCGGTGCCTGGCAGTACTTC. Translated: CASRNWTSGAWQYF.

J is TRBJ1-1 and V is TRBV7-9; the D is unclear. Germline V gene sequence: CDR1 SEHNR, CDR2 FQNEAQ (reference sequence). V lost 0 bases, J lost 6 bases, and 8 bases lay in between. CDR3 length equals 13 residues. Here the CDR3 DNA reads TGTGCCAGCAGCTTAGCGGGGAGCGCTGAAGCTTTCTTT. Protein product: CASSLAGSAEAFF.

This chain links TRBV3-1 (or the pseudogene TRBV3-2) with TRBJ2-1; 7 bases are a match to TRBD1. V shed 3 bases, J shed 4 bases, and the junction held 9 bases outside the gene matches. In germline, CDR1 is LGHDT, CDR2 YNNKEL (reference sequence). The CDR3 spans 16 residues. The CDR3 spells CASSHDMGTAYNEQFF. The CDR3 DNA reads as TGTGCCAGCAGCCATGATATGGGGACAGCTTACAATGAGCAGTTCTTC.

The chain employs TRBV27 and TRBJ2-7, with D maybe TRBD2 (7 bases). V lost 5 bases, J lost 0 bases, and 14 bases lay in between. The CDR3 is 15 amino acids. Germline lookup yields CDR1 MNHEY and CDR2 SMNVEV (reference sequence). CDR3 sequence: CASSPAGAFSYEQYF. The CDR3 nucleotides are TGTGCCAGCAGTCCGGCGGGGGCGTTCTCCTACGAGCAGTACTTC.

The chain employs TRBV2 and TRBJ1-5, with 8 bases fitting TRBD1. Trimming cost V 5 bases and J 2 bases; bases outside gene matches: 8. Germline assignment: CDR1 SNHLY and CDR2 FYNNEI. CDR3 length equals 16 residues. DNA of the CDR3: TGTGCCAGCAGTCGGGACAGGCCTGTAGGCAATCAGCCCCAGCATTTT. The encoded protein is CASSRDRPVGNQPQHF.

This sequence joins TRBV6-2 or TRBV6-3 and TRBJ2-7; D possibly corresponds to TRBD1 (6 bases). Trimming left V 5 bases short and J 2 bases short, with 13 bases between. There are 14 residues in the CDR3. Germline CDR1 and CDR2: MNHEY and SVGEGT. For the CDR3, the DNA is TGTGCCAGCAGTCGCACAGGGAGACCCTACGAGCAGTACTTC. Its protein is CASSRTGRPYEQYF.

The chain recombines TRBV9 with TRBJ2-7; 11 bases line up with TRBD2. This CDR3 comprises 13 residues. Germline CDR1 and CDR2: SGDLS and YYNGEE. After removal of 2 bases from V and 6 bases from J, the junction contained 1 base not matched to a gene. The CDR3 nucleotides read TGTGCCAGCAGCGTGCTAGCGGGAGGCGAGCAGTACTTC. It encodes CASSVLAGGEQYF.

The chain is built from TRBV15 and TRBJ1-4; D perhaps matches TRBD1 (6 bases). Germline-derived CDR1 and CDR2 are LNHNV and YYDKDF (reference sequence). The CDR3 has 14 amino acids. The V gene lost 9 bases and the J gene lost 7 bases, with 18 bases spanning the gap. This chain's CDR3 is CATKDPRGGEKLFF. The CDR3, as DNA: TGTGCCACTAAAGACCCAAGGGGGGGTGAAAAACTGTTTTTT.

In this sample, this clone turned up a few times. This chain links TRBV10-3 with TRBJ1-5; the D gene is possibly TRBD1 (6 bases). Between the trimmed V and J ends, which lost 0 bases and 5 bases, there was a span of 8 bases. The CDR3 is 14 amino acids. Per germline, CDR1 ENHRY and CDR2 SYGVKD. CDR3 nucleotide sequence: TGTGCCATCAGTGAGTCGGGGGCGCATCAGCCCCAGCATTTT. Translated, it gives CAISESGAHQPQHF.

V usage is TRBV9 and J usage is TRBJ2-5; 7 nucleotides line up with TRBD2. Germline V gene lookup returns CDR1 SGDLS and CDR2 YYNGEE. V shed 0 bases and J 3 bases; nucleotides not matched to a gene: 8. CDR3 length: 16 residues. The DNA of the CDR3 is TGTGCCAGCAGCGTAGGGCCCAGCGGGAAGAAAGAGACCCAGTACTTC. This encodes CASSVGPSGKKETQYF.

The chain joins TRBV5-1 to TRBJ2-7; perhaps TRBD2 as D (6 bases). In germline, CDR1 is SGHRS, CDR2 YFSETQ. Trimming left V 4 bases short and J 3 bases short, with 11 bases between. CDR3 length: 13 residues. This CDR3 reads CASSVGLNYEQYF. Here the CDR3 DNA reads TGCGCCAGCAGCGTGGGACTTAACTACGAGCAGTACTTC.

For this clone: One end of the junction fails to match germline, which may point to a read error. The V gene is TRBV19, the J gene TRBJ1-1; D gene uncertain. The CDR3 is 14 residues long. Germline CDR1 and CDR2: LNHDA and SQIVND (reference sequence). This CDR3 reads CASSASRLPGRVTF. CDR3 DNA sequence: TGTGCCAGTAGTGCCTCTCGCCTCCCCGGGAGGGTGACCTTT.

The chain combines TRBV11-2 with TRBJ1-2, with TRBD1 matching over 7 bases. This CDR3 spans 14 amino acids. The germline CDR1 and CDR2 sequences are SGHAT and FQNNGV. The V and J ends lost 4 bases and 0 bases, in that order; junction bases with no gene match: 2. The CDR3 DNA is TGTGCCAGCAGCTCTACAGGGGCTAACTATGGCTACACCTTC. Protein sequence: CASSSTGANYGYTF.

V gene TRBV9 combines with J gene TRBJ2-7; 8 positions agree with TRBD2. Trimming cost V 0 bases and J 7 bases; bases outside gene matches: 9. Germline V gene sequence: CDR1 SGDLS, CDR2 YYNGEE. CDR3 length equals 15 residues. The CDR3 coding sequence is TGTGCCAGCAGCGTAGGCTGGCCAGCGGGAGATGAGCAGTACTTC. Protein product: CASSVGWPAGDEQYF.

This clone showed up just once. The chain carries TRBV13 and TRBJ1-1; TRBD1 matches 8 bases. From germline, CDR1 is PRHDT and CDR2 FYEKMQ (reference sequence). This CDR3 is built from 14 residues. V lost 5 bases and J lost 3; bases outside the gene matches: 5. The chain's CDR3 is CASSLGQGHTEAFF. CDR3 DNA: TGTGCCAGCAGCCTTGGACAGGGTCACACTGAAGCTTTCTTT.

J is TRBJ2-2 and V is TRBV6-4; TRBD2 matches 8 bases. J gave up 2 bases and V 4 bases, and 3 bases lay outside the gene matches. This CDR3 spans 15 amino acids. Germline assignment: CDR1 MRHNA and CDR2 SNTAGT. CDR3 protein: CASSASGSNTGELFF. The CDR3 DNA reads TGTGCCAGCAGTGCTAGCGGGTCCAACACCGGGGAGCTGTTTTTT.

The chain has TRBV3-1 (or the pseudogene TRBV3-2) and TRBJ1-3; D gene uncertain. CDR1 and CDR2 (germline): LGHDT, YNNKEL (reference sequence). The V end was cut by 4 bases, the J end by 0 bases, with 13 bases between. The CDR3 has 16 amino acids. CDR3 in amino acids: CASSPTRDNSGNTIYF. CDR3 sequence (DNA): TGTGCCAGCAGCCCAACTAGGGATAACTCTGGAAACACCATATATTTT.

This clone came up once. The chain uses TRBV7-2 and TRBJ2-4; TRBD2 aligns across 10 bases. Germline trimming cut 3 bases from V and 10 bases from J; bases unmatched to any gene: 9. This CDR3 is built from 15 residues. Germline assignment: CDR1 SGHTA and CDR2 FQGNSA. The CDR3 coding sequence is TGTGCCAGCAGCTTCCAGCTTCTAGCGGGAGAAATTCAGTACTTC. Protein: CASSFQLLAGEIQYF.